This T cell receptor beta chain is from a study of shared clonotypes between healthy human individuals. The V and J ends lost 0 bases and 7 bases, in that order; junction bases with no gene match: 2. Germline V gene lookup returns CDR1 KGHSH and CDR2 LQKENI. The CDR3 length is 14 residues. Sequencing was performed with immunoSEQ multiplex PCR; in TCRdb, only in-frame clones are kept and a portion is missing. The sample holds about 1.1 million clones, around 82% seen once. Sequenced material: memory CD4+ T cells from PBMCs. Subset meaning: CD45RA-negative fraction. The sequence was obtained from a man aged 18 to 29 in good health. Some clones in this sample may be carry-over from other donors' samples. This chain joins TRBV18 and TRBJ2-5, with TRBD2 matching 10 bases. The CDR3 reads CASSPPASGGTQYF. The CDR3 region has the DNA TGTGCCAGCTCACCACCGGCTAGCGGGGGGACCCAGTACTTC. The whole variable domain, remainder taken from reference TRBV18 and TRBJ2-5, is NAGVMQNPRHLVRRRGQEARLRCSPMKGHSHVYWYRQLPEEGLKFMVYLQKENIIDESGMPKERFSAEFPKEGPSILRIQQVVRGDSAAYFCASSPPASGGTQYFGPGTRLLVL.